These 23 T cell receptor beta chains were sequenced from one sample in a study of control samples from healthy donors and cancer patients. Generated by immunoSEQ multiplex PCR, the TCRdb table keeps only in-frame clones and is missing some. The data contain around 130,000 clones, 85% to 90% of them singletons. Sequenced input: PBMCs. These receptors were collected from a man in his fifties with head and neck cancer.

This sequence joins TRBV6-1 and TRBJ1-4; D may be TRBD1 (6 bases). Per the germline V gene, CDR1 is MNHNS and CDR2 is SASEGT. The CDR3 runs to 15 residues. The V and J ends lost 1 base and 4 bases respectively, with 10 bases between them. DNA of the CDR3: TGTGCCAGCAGTGAAGTGGGCAGGGGTAATGAAAAACTGTTTTTT. Its protein product is CASSEVGRGNEKLFF.

The V and J genes are TRBV13 and TRBJ1-1; 7 bases fit TRBD1. Germline CDR1 is PRHDT and CDR2 is FYEKMQ (reference sequence). Trimming removed 6 bases from V and 11 bases from J; junction bases left unmatched: 6. This CDR3 is 11 amino acids long. The chain's CDR3 is CASREGASAFF. DNA of the CDR3: TGTGCCAGCAGAGAGGGGGCATCCGCTTTCTTT.

The J gene is TRBJ1-1, the V gene TRBV6-5; D may be TRBD1 (6 bases). Trimming stripped 6 bases from V and 5 bases from J, with 16 bases between. Looked up from germline, CDR1 is MNHEY and CDR2 is SVGAGI. The CDR3 has 14 residues. This CDR3 reads CASSGDTVGTEAFF. The CDR3 DNA sequence: TGTGCCAGCAGCGGGGACACGGTAGGAACTGAAGCTTTCTTT.

The genes are TRBV27 and TRBJ2-6; possible D gene TRBD2, 6 bases. From germline, CDR1 is MNHEY and CDR2 SMNVEV (reference sequence). There are 13 residues in the CDR3. V dropped 6 bases and J dropped 8 bases, with 11 bases sitting between them. The CDR3 DNA sequence: TGTGCCAGCAGGATGGGACTGACCAACGTCCTGACTTTC. Amino acid sequence: CASRMGLTNVLTF.

The genes are TRBV19 and TRBJ2-7; maybe TRBD1 (6 bases). The CDR3 length is 12 residues. Trimming pared 9 bases from V and 4 bases from J, leaving 13 bases between. Germline loops: CDR1 LNHDA, CDR2 SQIVND (reference sequence). The CDR3 reads CASGRTEYEQYF. DNA for the CDR3: TGTGCCAGCGGTCGGACAGAATACGAGCAGTACTTC.

The chain carries TRBV24-1 and TRBJ2-1; 14 nucleotides align to TRBD2. The CDR3 is 16 residues long. CDR1 KGHDR and CDR2 SFDVKD come from the germline V gene. The junction had 6 bases not matched to a gene; V was cut back by 5 bases and J by 7 bases. The CDR3 protein is CATSGWGTSGSNEQFF. CDR3 coding DNA: TGTGCCACCAGTGGTTGGGGGACTAGCGGGAGTAATGAGCAGTTCTTC.

This rearrangement joins TRBV10-1 to TRBJ2-3; 9 bases align to TRBD1. Trimming at V came to 6 bases and at J to 11 bases, leaving 6 bases not matched to a gene. Germline lookup yields CDR1 WNHNN and CDR2 SYGVQD (reference sequence). The CDR3 has 12 amino acids. The CDR3 coding sequence is TGCGCCAGCAGGGGGGGGACAGGGAGGCAGTATTTT. Encoded protein: CASRGGTGRQYF.

This rearrangement joins TRBV7-9 to TRBJ1-2, with D maybe TRBD1 (5 bases). CDR1 is SEHNR, CDR2 FQNEAQ, per germline (reference sequence). The V end was cut by 2 bases, the J end by 4 bases, with 11 bases between. The CDR3 has 14 amino acids. CDR3 coding DNA: TGTGCCAGCAGCTTAAGTGGGGGTCCCTATGGCTACACCTTC. Encoded protein: CASSLSGGPYGYTF.

The chain carries TRBV28 and TRBJ1-1, with 8 bases fitting TRBD1. The germline gives CDR1 MDHEN, CDR2 SYDVKM. The CDR3 is 18 residues long. Trimming at V came to 4 bases and at J to 1 base, leaving 14 bases not matched to a gene. The CDR3 sequence: CASSSYRGIRGKNTEAFF. The CDR3 DNA follows: TGTGCCAGCAGTTCTTACAGGGGGATCAGAGGGAAGAACACTGAAGCTTTCTTT.

This rearrangement joins TRBV11-2 to TRBJ2-5; 9 nucleotides align to TRBD1. CDR1 and CDR2 from the germline V gene are SGHAT and FQNNGV. The CDR3 covers 16 residues. J lost 5 bases, V lost 3 bases, and 10 bases had no gene match. CDR3 in DNA: TGTGCCAGCAGCTTCAGGTCGGGACAGGGCTTGGAGACCCAGTACTTC. Its protein is CASSFRSGQGLETQYF.

The gene calls are TRBV7-3 and TRBJ2-1; D perhaps matches TRBD2 (7 bases). The V end was cut by 2 bases, the J end by 6 bases, with 14 bases between. CDR1 and CDR2 (germline): SGHTA, FQGTGA. The CDR3 totals 15 residues. The CDR3 DNA follows: TGTGCCAGCAGCTTACCGGGGGGCCCCCGCAATGAGCAGTTCTTC. This sequence encodes CASSLPGGPRNEQFF.

The V and J genes are TRBV5-5 and TRBJ2-5; 8 bases fit TRBD2. This CDR3 has 14 residues. Germline CDR1 is SGHKS and CDR2 is YYEKEE (reference sequence). V lost 4 bases to trimming and J lost 2 bases; unmatched junction nucleotides: 4. CDR3 residues: CASSRGLVQETQYF. In nucleotides, the CDR3 is TGTGCCAGCAGCAGGGGACTAGTACAAGAGACCCAGTACTTC. The whole variable domain, filled in from reference TRBV5-5 and TRBJ2-5, reads DAGVTQSPTHLIKTRGQQVTLRCSPISGHKSVSWYQQVLGQGPQFIFQYYEKEERGRGNFPDRFSARQFPNYSSELNVNALLLGDSALYLCASSRGLVQETQYFGPGTRLLVL.

The V gene is TRBV6-7, the J gene TRBJ2-7, with 10 bases aligning to TRBD2. TRBV6-7 carries the ORF label, with uncertain function. This CDR3 contains 18 residues. Trimming removed 9 bases from V and 6 bases from J; junction bases left unmatched: 23. The CDR3, as DNA: TGTGCCAGGGGGCTGCAGGGACCCGGGAGCGGGAGGGCCGGCGAGCAGTACTTC. Translated, it gives CARGLQGPGSGRAGEQYF.

This chain connects TRBV29-1 to TRBJ2-1, with D perhaps assigned TRBD1 or TRBD2 (5 bases each). Germline-derived CDR1 and CDR2 are SQVTM and ANQGSEA. The CDR3 is made up of 13 amino acids. V lost 2 bases to trimming and J lost 6 bases, with 11 bases between them. The CDR3 DNA follows: TGCAGCGTTGAACGGGACGCCTCCAATGAGCAGTTCTTC. It specifies CSVERDASNEQFF.

CDR3 coding DNA: TGTGCCAGCAGCTCCCGGGACAGGCAGCATGAAGCTTTCTTT. It codes for CASSSRDRQHEAFF. V gene TRBV7-8 combines with J gene TRBJ1-1; TRBD1 matches at 8 bases. Trimming removed 4 bases from V and 7 bases from J; junction bases left unmatched: 8. Germline V CDR1 and CDR2: SGHVS, FQNEAQ. The CDR3 sequence is 14 residues long.

The chain links TRBV5-1 to TRBJ1-1, with 10 bases matching TRBD1. Losses at the gene ends were 0 bases for V and 10 bases for J; bases not matched to a gene: 6. The CDR3 is 14 amino acids. Germline V gene sequence: CDR1 SGHRS, CDR2 YFSETQ. CDR3 amino acids: CASSLEPGQGTAFF. The DNA of the CDR3 is TGCGCCAGCAGCTTGGAGCCGGGACAGGGGACAGCTTTCTTT.

The rearrangement joins TRBV3-1 (or the pseudogene TRBV3-2) to TRBJ1-2; D remains ambiguous. This CDR3 has 16 residues. V was trimmed by 0 bases and J by 3 bases, leaving 14 bases between them. Germline CDR1 reads LGHDT; CDR2 reads YNNKEL (reference sequence). The DNA for the CDR3 is TGTGCCAGCAGCCAAGAAGGGTCCCCATACCACTATGGCTACACCTTC. Translation: CASSQEGSPYHYGYTF.

The V gene is TRBV18, the J gene TRBJ1-4; D is uncertain. The CDR3 is 15 amino acids. The germline CDR1 and CDR2 sequences are KGHSH and LQKENI. Trimming removed 0 bases from V and 8 bases from J, with 13 bases in between. CDR3: CASSPPERAGEKLFF. For the CDR3, the DNA is TGTGCCAGCTCACCACCGGAGAGGGCTGGGGAAAAACTGTTTTTT.

V gene TRBV18 combines with J gene TRBJ2-7; no firm D call. V was pared by 0 bases and J by 3 bases, with 6 bases between. Germline V CDR1 and CDR2: KGHSH, LQKENI. This CDR3 is built from 13 residues. CDR3 protein: CASSPPSRYEQYF. The CDR3 nucleotides are TGTGCCAGCTCACCACCGAGCCGCTACGAGCAGTACTTC.

V gene TRBV19 combines with J gene TRBJ2-7; TRBD1 might be the D (5 bases). V was cut by 2 bases and J by 5 bases, with 16 bases left in between. CDR1 is LNHDA, CDR2 SQIVND, per germline (reference sequence). The CDR3 has 15 amino acids. CDR3 loop: CASSIKAGWFDEQYF. CDR3 in DNA: TGTGCCAGTAGTATAAAGGCAGGGTGGTTCGACGAGCAGTACTTC. Combining the CDR3 with reference TRBV19 and TRBJ2-7 gives the whole variable domain DGGITQSPKYLFRKEGQNVTLSCEQNLNHDAMYWYRQDPGQGLRLIYYSQIVNDFQKGDIAEGYSVSREKKESFPLTVTSAQKNPTAFYLCASSIKAGWFDEQYFGPGTRLTVT.

The rearrangement joins TRBV5-1 to TRBJ1-3; tentatively, D is TRBD1 (6 bases). The V and J ends lost 5 bases and 4 bases respectively, with 16 bases between them. The germline V gene encodes CDR1 SGHRS and CDR2 YFSETQ. This CDR3 is built from 15 residues. The CDR3 nucleotides read TGCGCCAGCAGTTTTGGGGGGCCTTTGGGAAACACCATATATTTT. Protein: CASSFGGPLGNTIYF.

The J gene is TRBJ2-2, the V gene TRBV18; no firm D call. Germline V gene sequence: CDR1 KGHSH, CDR2 LQKENI. The CDR3 has 16 amino acids. The V end lost 1 base, the J end lost 4 bases, and 13 bases lay between the germline ends. The CDR3 here is CASSPQGSFVTGELFF. In DNA, the CDR3 is TGTGCCAGCTCACCACAGGGTTCGTTCGTCACCGGGGAGCTGTTTTTT.

The sample holds one count of this clone. The V call is TRBV6-5, the J call TRBJ1-5; D is unclear. The length of the CDR3 is 13 residues. Germline CDR1 and CDR2: MNHEY and SVGAGI. Trimming left V 8 bases short and J 4 bases short, with 12 bases between. This CDR3 is CASRITGNQPQHF. Here the CDR3 DNA reads TGTGCCAGCCGTATCACGGGAAATCAGCCCCAGCATTTT.